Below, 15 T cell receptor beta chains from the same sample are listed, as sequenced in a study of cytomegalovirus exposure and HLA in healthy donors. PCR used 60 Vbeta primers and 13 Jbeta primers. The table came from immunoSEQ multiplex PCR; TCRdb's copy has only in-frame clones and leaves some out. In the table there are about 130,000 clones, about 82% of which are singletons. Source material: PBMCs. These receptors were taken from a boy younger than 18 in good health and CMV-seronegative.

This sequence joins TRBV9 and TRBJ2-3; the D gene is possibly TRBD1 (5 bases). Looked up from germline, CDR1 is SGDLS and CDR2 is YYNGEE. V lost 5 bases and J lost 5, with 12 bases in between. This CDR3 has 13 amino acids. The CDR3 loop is CASRDIGKDTQYF. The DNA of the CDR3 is TGTGCCAGCAGGGACATAGGCAAAGATACGCAGTATTTT.

The CDR3 region is CASSTSGLQGGNEQFF. CDR3 coding DNA: TGTGCCAGCAGTACATCCGGGCTCCAAGGGGGCAATGAGCAGTTCTTC. The V gene is TRBV2, the J gene TRBJ2-1; tentative D call: TRBD1 (6 bases). The CDR3 runs 16 residues. Germline V gives CDR1 SNHLY, CDR2 FYNNEI. Trimming removed 5 bases from V and 6 bases from J, with 20 bases in between.

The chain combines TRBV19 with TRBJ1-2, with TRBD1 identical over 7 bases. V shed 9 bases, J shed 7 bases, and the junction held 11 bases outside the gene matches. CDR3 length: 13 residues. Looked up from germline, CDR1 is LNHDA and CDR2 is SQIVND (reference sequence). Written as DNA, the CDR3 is TGTGCCAGCTCTACCTCCACAGGGGTTGGCTACACCTTC. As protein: CASSTSTGVGYTF.

The CDR3 sequence is CASSDYREYEKLFF. CDR3 DNA sequence: TGTGCCAGCAGTGATTACAGGGAATATGAAAAACTGTTTTTT. The chain couples TRBV6-1 to TRBJ1-4, with D possibly matching TRBD1 (6 bases). The germline V and J ends were trimmed by 3 bases and 6 bases, with 11 bases remaining between them. The germline V gene encodes CDR1 MNHNS and CDR2 SASEGT. This CDR3 has 14 residues.

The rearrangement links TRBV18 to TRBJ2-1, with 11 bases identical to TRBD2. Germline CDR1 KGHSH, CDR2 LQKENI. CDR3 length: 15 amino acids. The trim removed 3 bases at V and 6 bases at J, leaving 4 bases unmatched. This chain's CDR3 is CASSPSGLAANEQFF. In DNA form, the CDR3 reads TGTGCCAGCTCACCTTCGGGACTAGCGGCCAATGAGCAGTTCTTC.

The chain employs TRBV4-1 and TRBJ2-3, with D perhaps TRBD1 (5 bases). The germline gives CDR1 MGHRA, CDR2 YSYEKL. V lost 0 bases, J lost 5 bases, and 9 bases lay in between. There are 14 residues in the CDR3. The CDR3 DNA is TGCGCCAGCAGCCAAGACAGGGTTCTAGATACGCAGTATTTT. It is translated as CASSQDRVLDTQYF.

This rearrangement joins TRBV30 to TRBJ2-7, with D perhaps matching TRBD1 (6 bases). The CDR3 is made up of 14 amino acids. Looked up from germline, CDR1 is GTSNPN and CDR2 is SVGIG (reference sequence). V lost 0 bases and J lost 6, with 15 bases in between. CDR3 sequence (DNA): TGTGCCTGGAGTGTACAGGGTTTACCCCCCGAGCAGTACTTC. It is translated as CAWSVQGLPPEQYF.

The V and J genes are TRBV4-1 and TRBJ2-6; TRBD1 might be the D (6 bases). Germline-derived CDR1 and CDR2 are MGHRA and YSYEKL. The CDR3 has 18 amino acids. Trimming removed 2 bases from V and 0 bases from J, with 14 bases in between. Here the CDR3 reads CASSQIGGQTSGANVLTF. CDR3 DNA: TGCGCCAGCAGCCAAATTGGGGGCCAAACCTCTGGGGCCAACGTCCTGACTTTC.

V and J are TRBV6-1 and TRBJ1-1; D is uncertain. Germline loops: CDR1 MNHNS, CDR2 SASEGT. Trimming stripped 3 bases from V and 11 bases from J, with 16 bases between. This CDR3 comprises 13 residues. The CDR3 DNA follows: TGTGCCAGCAGTGAGTCGCCGGCAACCGGGGCTTTCTTT. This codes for CASSESPATGAFF.

DNA of the CDR3: TGTGCCAGAAACCTGAGGGACACCGGGGAGCTGTTTTTT. Its protein product is CARNLRDTGELFF. The chain employs TRBV6-4 and TRBJ2-2, with a possible D match to TRBD2 (5 bases). V was pared by 9 bases and J by 3 bases, with 11 bases between. The CDR3 totals 13 residues. CDR1 MRHNA and CDR2 SNTAGT come from the germline V gene.

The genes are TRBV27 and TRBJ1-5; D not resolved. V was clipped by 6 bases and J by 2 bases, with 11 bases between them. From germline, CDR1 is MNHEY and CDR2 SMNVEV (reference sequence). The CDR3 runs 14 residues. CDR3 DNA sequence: TGTGCCAGCAGCCTAAGGAGCGGCAATCAGCCCCAGCATTTT. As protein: CASSLRSGNQPQHF.

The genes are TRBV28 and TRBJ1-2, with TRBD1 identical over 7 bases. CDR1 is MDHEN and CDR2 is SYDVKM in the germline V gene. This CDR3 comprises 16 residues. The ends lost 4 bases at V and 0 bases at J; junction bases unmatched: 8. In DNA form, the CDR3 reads TGTGCCAGCAGTTCCGGGAGGGACAGCCCTAACTATGGCTACACCTTC. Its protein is CASSSGRDSPNYGYTF.

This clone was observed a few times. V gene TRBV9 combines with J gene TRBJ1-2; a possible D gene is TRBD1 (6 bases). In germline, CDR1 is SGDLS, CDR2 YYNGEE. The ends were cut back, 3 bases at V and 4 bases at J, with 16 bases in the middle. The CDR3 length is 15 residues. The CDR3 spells CASSATPGTLYGYTF. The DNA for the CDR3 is TGTGCCAGCAGCGCAACCCCCGGGACACTCTATGGCTACACCTTC.

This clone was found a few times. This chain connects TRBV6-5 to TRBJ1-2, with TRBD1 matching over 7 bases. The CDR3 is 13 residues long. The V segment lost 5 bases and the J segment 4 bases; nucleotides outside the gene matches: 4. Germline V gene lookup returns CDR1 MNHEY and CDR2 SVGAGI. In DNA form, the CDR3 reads TGTGCCAGCAGTGGGACAGTACTCTATGGCTACACCTTC. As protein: CASSGTVLYGYTF.

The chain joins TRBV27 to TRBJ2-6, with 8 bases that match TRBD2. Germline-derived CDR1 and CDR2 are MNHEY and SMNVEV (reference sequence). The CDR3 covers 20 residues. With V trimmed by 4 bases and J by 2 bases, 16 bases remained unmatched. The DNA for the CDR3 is TGTGCCAGCAGTTCCCTTGATCTTCGAGCGGGAGTTGCTGGGGCCAACGTCCTGACTTTC. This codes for CASSSLDLRAGVAGANVLTF.